The 17 T cell receptor beta chains in this list originate from one sample, sequenced in a study of blood T cells in healthy people across ages. A sample-barcoded 5' primer and a J-beta primer mix were used in a second PCR of about 7 to 12 cycles. Using its own MiXCR run on the 5' RACE reads, TCRdb lists one record per CDR3 protein. The sample gives roughly 2 million distinct CDR3 sequences, less than 50% of which show up once; 2% to 2.5% is in the top ten. Sequenced sample: blood. Receptors were obtained from a woman aged 40 to 49 in good health.

This clonotype was picked up a small number of times. V and J are TRBV5-1 and TRBJ1-2; no firm D call. The V and J ends lost 3 bases and 2 bases respectively, with 8 bases between them. This CDR3 comprises 13 residues. The germline V gene encodes CDR1 SGHRS and CDR2 YFSETQ. CDR3: CASSSESNYGYTF. In DNA form, the CDR3 reads TGCGCCAGCAGCTCGGAGTCAAACTATGGCTACACCTTC. Based on the CDR3 plus reference TRBV5-1 and TRBJ1-2, the full variable domain is KAGVTQTPRYLIKTRGQQVTLSCSPISGHRSVSWYQQTPGQGLQFLFEYFSETQRNKGNFPGRFSGRQFSNSRSEMNVSTLELGDSALYLCASSSESNYGYTFGSGTRLTVV.

The chain links TRBV10-3 to TRBJ1-1, with D perhaps matching TRBD1 (5 bases). The germline CDR1 and CDR2 sequences are ENHRY and SYGVKD. This CDR3 is built from 13 residues. V lost 2 bases and J lost 1, with 5 bases in between. The CDR3 bases are TGTGCCATCAGTGAGGGACAGAACACTGAAGCTTTCTTT. Translated: CAISEGQNTEAFF.

This clonotype was counted only a few times. The chain couples TRBV4-1 to TRBJ2-5; 9 positions agree with TRBD1. CDR1 is MGHRA, CDR2 YSYEKL, per germline. The CDR3 contains 15 residues. V gave up 0 bases and J gave up 5 bases; unmatched junction bases: 4. Here the CDR3 reads CASSQDGQGWETQYF. CDR3 sequence (DNA): TGCGCCAGCAGCCAAGATGGACAGGGGTGGGAGACCCAGTACTTC.

The chain uses TRBV13 and TRBJ2-4, with 7 bases that match TRBD1. J gave up 4 bases and V 4 bases, and 10 bases lay outside the gene matches. The CDR3 runs 16 residues. Germline CDR1 is PRHDT and CDR2 is FYEKMQ (reference sequence). The CDR3 bases are TGTGCCAGCAGCTCACTAACCGGGACAGCAAAAAACATTCAGTACTTC. The encoded protein is CASSSLTGTAKNIQYF.

This clonotype appeared a single time. This chain uses TRBV6-5 with TRBJ1-2, with a possible D match to TRBD1 (5 bases). V dropped 8 bases and J dropped 4 bases, with 11 bases sitting between them. Germline CDR1 MNHEY, CDR2 SVGAGI. The CDR3 spans 12 residues. The CDR3 protein is CASGGFGYGYTF. The DNA for the CDR3 is TGTGCCAGCGGGGGATTTGGCTATGGCTACACCTTC.

The genes are TRBV4-3 and TRBJ2-3; 7 nucleotides agree with TRBD1. CDR1 is LGHNA and CDR2 is YSLEER in the germline V gene. This CDR3 spans 16 amino acids. J lost 1 base, V lost 2 bases, and 6 bases had no gene match. The CDR3 region is CASSQTTGTGTDTQYF. The CDR3 nucleotides are TGCGCCAGCAGCCAAACTACCGGGACAGGCACAGATACGCAGTATTTT.

A remark on this clonotype: One end of the junction does not line up with germline, which may come from a read error. The rearrangement uses TRBV4-3 and TRBJ1-4; weak D call: TRBD1 (5 bases). The CDR3 has 15 amino acids. Per germline, CDR1 LGHNA and CDR2 YSLEER. The CDR3 spells CASRQAGLVREKLFF. The CDR3 nucleotides are TGCGCCAGCAGACAAGCGGGACTGGTTCGGGAAAAACTGTTTTTT.

The chain is built from TRBV5-8 and TRBJ2-4, with D tentatively TRBD1 or TRBD2 (5 bases each). This CDR3 has 14 amino acids. CDR1 is SGHTS, CDR2 YDEGEE, per germline. The V end was cut by 0 bases, the J end by 15 bases, with 19 bases between. The CDR3 spells CASSLAGVQGKRYF. The CDR3 nucleotides read TGTGCCAGCAGCTTGGCCGGGGTTCAGGGAAAGAGGTACTTC.

This clonotype was picked up a small number of times. This chain links TRBV27 with TRBJ1-5; maybe TRBD1 (6 bases). This CDR3 comprises 13 residues. The V and J ends lost 4 bases and 7 bases respectively, with 11 bases between them. Germline assignment: CDR1 MNHEY and CDR2 SMNVEV (reference sequence). The CDR3 DNA follows: TGTGCCAGCAGTTGGGGGGCAAAGCAGCCCCAGCATTTT. It yields the protein CASSWGAKQPQHF.

This clonotype was recorded a few times. This chain joins TRBV29-1 and TRBJ2-1; D gene uncertain. The CDR3 is 12 residues long. V lost 0 bases and J 11 bases, leaving 11 bases between the germline ends. Germline V CDR1 and CDR2: SQVTM, ANQGSEA. In DNA, the CDR3 is TGCAGCGTTGAAGATGGGTCCCCCAAGCAGTTCTTC. Amino acid sequence: CSVEDGSPKQFF.

This clonotype has ten or more counts. The chain carries TRBV28 and TRBJ1-2; D is perhaps TRBD1 (6 bases). With 6 bases removed from V and 2 bases from J, the gap between germline ends came to 7 bases. Germline V CDR1 and CDR2: MDHEN, SYDVKM. The CDR3 spans 12 residues. This CDR3 is CASRDSNYGYTF. The CDR3 region has the DNA TGTGCCAGCAGGGACAGCAACTATGGCTACACCTTC.

This chain links TRBV25-1 with TRBJ2-1, with TRBD2 matching 12 bases. Germline values: CDR1 MGHDK, CDR2 SYGVNS. CDR3 length: 18 residues. Trimming took 6 bases from V and 4 from J; bases not matched to a gene: 13. DNA for the CDR3: TGTGCCAGCAGGAGTGAAGGGGGTCTAGCGGGGGGGTACAATGAGCAGTTCTTC. This encodes CASRSEGGLAGGYNEQFF.

For the CDR3, the DNA is TGTGCCAGCAGTTACGGATCAAGTAGCAATCAGCCCCAGCATTTT. Translation gives CASSYGSSSNQPQHF. V is TRBV6-6 and J is TRBJ1-5; D is undetermined. CDR1 and CDR2 (germline): MNHNY, SVGAGI (reference sequence). The CDR3 runs 15 residues. Trimming pared 2 bases from V and 0 bases from J, leaving 8 bases between.

This clonotype was counted a few times. The chain combines TRBV12-3 or TRBV12-4 with TRBJ2-7; D is perhaps TRBD2 (6 bases). V lost 6 bases and J lost 5, with 20 bases in between. The CDR3 extends over 15 amino acids. The CDR3 loop reads CASRGDSSVLHEQYF. The CDR3 DNA is TGTGCCAGCAGGGGGGACTCCTCGGTGCTACACGAGCAGTACTTC.

This chain links TRBV20-1 with TRBJ1-2; 8 nucleotides align to TRBD1. The CDR3 contains 16 residues. Germline loops: CDR1 DFQATT, CDR2 SNEGSKA (reference sequence). Germline trimming cut 2 bases from V and 1 base from J; bases unmatched to any gene: 9. CDR3 DNA: TGCAGTGCTAGAAGGGGAGACAGGGGCCTTAACTATGGCTACACCTTC. Protein: CSARRGDRGLNYGYTF.

The genes are TRBV20-1 and TRBJ1-6; tentative D call: TRBD1 (5 bases). The CDR3 consists of 14 residues. Deletions cut 3 bases from V and 7 bases from J, with 13 bases between. The germline CDR1 and CDR2 sequences are DFQATT and SNEGSKA (reference sequence). The CDR3 nucleotides read TGCAGTGCTAGTTTAGGGGTAGGAAATTCACCCCTCCACTTT. It specifies CSASLGVGNSPLHF.

As for this clonotype: A junction end diverges from the germline sequence, so it may reflect a read error. For the CDR3, the DNA is TGTGCCAGCAGTTCGGACGGTAACTATGACTACACCTTC. Its translation: CASSSDGNYDYTF. This chain joins TRBV27 and TRBJ1-2, with D uncertain. CDR3 length: 13 amino acids. Germline values: CDR1 MNHEY, CDR2 SMNVEV (reference sequence).